The rows below give T cell receptor beta chains drawn from one sample of a study of cytomegalovirus exposure and HLA in healthy donors. The repertoire was sequenced with immunoSEQ multiplex PCR; TCRdb's copy has only in-frame clones and lacks some. The table has roughly 180,000 clones, about 69% seen once. Sequenced material: PBMCs. The receptors were gathered from a male donor in good health and CMV-seronegative. CDR3s include the opening cysteine and the closing phenylalanine or tryptophan. A D gene is named only where the DNA matches it firmly. Only part of the rows carry a size: once, few, many, or a class if the clone is expanded.

v_gene	j_gene	abundance	d_gene	CDR3nt	CDR3aa
TRBV19	TRBJ1-6	.	TRBD1	TGTGCCAGTAGTCACAGGGGGTCTTCCTATAATTCACCCCTCCACTTT	CASSHRGSSYNSPLHF
TRBV28	TRBJ2-1	.	TRBD2	TGTGCCAGCAGTATTCGGACTAGCGGGCTACGAGGTGAGCAGTTCTTC	CASSIRTSGLRGEQFF
TRBV4-2	TRBJ2-3	few	.	TGTGCCAGCAGCCAAGATGGTGGGGGGGCCGGGACAGATACGCAGTATTTT	CASSQDGGGAGTDTQYF
TRBV11-3	TRBJ2-1	.	TRBD2	TGTGCCAGCAGCCCAACAGCGGGGAGCTCCTACAATGAGCAGTTCTTC	CASSPTAGSSYNEQFF
TRBV10-3	TRBJ1-3	.	.	TGTGCCATCAGTGAGTCTCCCGACAGGAAACCTGGAAACACCATATATTTT	CAISESPDRKPGNTIYF
TRBV28	TRBJ1-5	.	.	TGTGCCAGCAGTTTATTTGGGGCAGGGAGCAATCAGCCCCAGCATTTT	CASSLFGAGSNQPQHF
TRBV19	TRBJ1-5	.	.	TGTGCCAGTAGGGACCGAGGCAGGGTGCAAAATCAGCCCCAGCATTTT	CASRDRGRVQNQPQHF
TRBV7-6	TRBJ1-1	.	TRBD1	TGTGCCAGCAGCTCGGGGACAGGGGGGAACACTGAAGCTTTCTTT	CASSSGTGGNTEAFF
TRBV7-9	TRBJ1-3	few	TRBD1	TGTGCCAGCAGCTCCTCCCTAGGACTGACAGGGTTCTCTGGAAACACCATATATTTT	CASSSSLGLTGFSGNTIYF
TRBV4-1	TRBJ1-1	.	TRBD1	TGCGCCAGCAGCCAAGATCCCGACAGGGAGATGGTGAACACTGAAGCTTTCTTT	CASSQDPDREMVNTEAFF
TRBV28	TRBJ2-2	.	TRBD2	TGTGCCAGCAGTTCCGCCGGGGGTAGGCGGGAGGGCCCTAACACCGGGGAGCTGTTTTTT	CASSSAGGRREGPNTGELFF
TRBV9	TRBJ1-3	.	.	TGTGCCAGCAGCGTGGCGGGGGGAAACACCATATATTTT	CASSVAGGNTIYF
TRBV19	TRBJ2-1	.	TRBD2	TGTGCCAGTAAACTAGCGGGGGGAGAAAACAATGAGCAGTTCTTC	CASKLAGGENNEQFF
TRBV6-5	TRBJ2-7	.	.	TGTGCCAGCAGTTACTCTTTACAGAATACTCCCTACGAGCAGTACTTC	CASSYSLQNTPYEQYF
TRBV9	TRBJ2-2	.	TRBD2	TGTGCCAGCAGCCTGCGGACTAGCCAGAACACCGGGGAGCTGTTTTTT	CASSLRTSQNTGELFF
TRBV5-4	TRBJ2-2	few	.	TGTGCCAGCAGCTCGTACACCGGGGAGCTGTTTTTT	CASSSYTGELFF
TRBV19	TRBJ1-5	.	TRBD1	TGTGCCAGTAGTTCAAGAAGGGGACAGGACTTTTATAGCAATCAGCCCCAGCATTTT	CASSSRRGQDFYSNQPQHF
TRBV9	TRBJ2-1	few	TRBD2	TGTGCCAGCAGCGTGCTAGCGGAATACAATGAGCAGTTCTTC	CASSVLAEYNEQFF
TRBV27	TRBJ2-3	.	.	TGTGCCAGCAGACCGCGGCCCGCTAGCACAGATACGCAGTATTTT	CASRPRPASTDTQYF
TRBV6-4	TRBJ2-1	.	.	TGTGCCAGCAGTTACTCGTTTCCAGGGGCTAAGAATGGTGAGCAGTTCTTC	CASSYSFPGAKNGEQFF
TRBV30	TRBJ1-6	.	TRBD1	TGTGCCTGGGACAGGGGATGGGAATCACCCCTCCACTTT	CAWDRGWESPLHF
TRBV6-6	TRBJ2-7	few	.	TGTGCCAGTTGGCCGGGGGGCTGGTACGAGCAGTACTTC	CASWPGGWYEQYF
TRBV9	TRBJ2-1	.	TRBD2	TGTGCCAGCAGCTTTAGCGGGTTAAGCTCCTACAATGAGCAGTTCTTC	CASSFSGLSSYNEQFF
TRBV15	TRBJ2-3	few	TRBD2	TGTGCCACCAGCAGAGACGTCCCGGGAGGGTCAGATACGCAGTATTTT	CATSRDVPGGSDTQYF